These 26 T cell receptor beta chains were all obtained from the same sample, sequenced in a study of cytomegalovirus exposure and HLA in healthy donors. This PCR relied on a set of 60 Vbeta primers and 13 Jbeta primers. Method: immunoSEQ multiplex PCR; TCRdb's copy keeps in-frame clones and lacks some. The sample holds 180,000 or so clones, 62% seen once. The source material was PBMCs. The receptors shown here come from a man aged 40-55 years in good health and CMV-seronegative.

This clone was counted only a few times. The chain combines TRBV6-1 with TRBJ2-1; 8 nucleotides line up with TRBD2. The germline V gene has CDR1 MNHNS and CDR2 SASEGT. V gave up 6 bases and J gave up 5 bases; unmatched junction bases: 12. The CDR3 loop spans 16 amino acids. CDR3 protein: CASRELAVRNHNEQFF. As DNA, the CDR3 is TGTGCCAGCAGGGAACTAGCGGTTAGGAACCACAATGAGCAGTTCTTC.

For this clone: The junction and the germline gene differ at one end; a read error may be behind it. This chain's CDR3 is CSSSLEGGTEAFF. The CDR3 nucleotides are TGTTCCAGCAGCTTAGAAGGGGGAACTGAAGCTTTCTTT. The chain uses TRBV7-9 and TRBJ1-1; D may be TRBD1 (6 bases). Germline V gives CDR1 SEHNR, CDR2 FQNEAQ (reference sequence). CDR3 length: 13 amino acids.

The rearrangement links TRBV2 to TRBJ2-4, with 7 bases fitting TRBD2. Germline values: CDR1 SNHLY, CDR2 FYNNEI. V dropped 11 bases and J dropped 0; count of bases not matched to a gene: 7. CDR3 length: 14 amino acids. The CDR3 loop is CAGGEGLAKNIQYF. The CDR3 DNA follows: TGTGCCGGAGGGGAGGGACTAGCCAAAAACATTCAGTACTTC.

This clone showed up just a few times. The chain combines TRBV7-6 with TRBJ1-1; D gene ambiguous. V lost 5 bases to trimming and J lost 2 bases, with 12 bases between them. The germline V gene has CDR1 SGHVS and CDR2 FNYEAQ. This CDR3 is built from 14 residues. CDR3 DNA sequence: TGTGCCAGCAGCCCCACCGGGAGAAACACTGAAGCTTTCTTT. Its protein product is CASSPTGRNTEAFF. The full variable domain, in which reference TRBV7-6 and TRBJ1-1 provide the parts outside the CDR3, is GAGVSQSPRYKVTKRGQDVALRCDPISGHVSLYWYRQALGQGPEFLTYFNYEAQQDKSGLPNDRFSAERPEGSISTLTIQRTEQRDSAMYRCASSPTGRNTEAFFGQGTRLTVV.

V usage is TRBV27 and J usage is TRBJ2-7; 7 positions agree with TRBD1. From germline, CDR1 is MNHEY and CDR2 SMNVEV (reference sequence). This CDR3 has 16 residues. Germline trimming cut 3 bases from V and 0 bases from J; bases unmatched to any gene: 8. For the CDR3, the DNA is TGTGCCAGCAGTTTTCTCGGACAGGCTTCCTCCTACGAGCAGTACTTC. It is translated as CASSFLGQASSYEQYF.

A note on this clone: The junction departs from the called germline gene at one end, perhaps through a read error. Different DNA sequences within this sample yield the same CDR3. The chain uses TRBV28 and TRBJ1-5; 8 bases agree with TRBD1. The germline V gene has CDR1 MDHEN and CDR2 SYDVKM. CDR3 length equals 15 residues. CDR3 amino acids: CASSFRDRKNQPQHF. In DNA, the CDR3 is TGTGCCAGCAGCTTCCGGGACAGGAAAAATCAGCCTCAGCATTTT.

V gene TRBV7-2 combines with J gene TRBJ2-3, with 10 positions matching TRBD2. In germline, CDR1 is SGHTA, CDR2 FQGNSA. This CDR3 spans 15 amino acids. With V trimmed by 3 bases and J by 0 bases, 0 bases remained unmatched. The CDR3 coding sequence is TGTGCCAGCAGCTTGACTAGCGGGAGCACAGATACGCAGTATTTT. Its protein product is CASSLTSGSTDTQYF.

The CDR3 nucleotides read TGTGCCAGTAGTTCGACAGAGTACGAGCAGTACTTC. Its translation: CASSSTEYEQYF. The rearrangement links TRBV19 to TRBJ2-7; D may be TRBD1 (5 bases). From germline, CDR1 is LNHDA and CDR2 SQIVND (reference sequence). With 5 bases removed from V and 4 bases from J, the gap between germline ends came to 9 bases. The CDR3 contains 12 residues.

In this sample, this clone turned up a few times. The junction departs from the called germline gene at one end, perhaps through a read error. The rearrangement links TRBV7-2 to TRBJ2-7; 11 bases are a match to TRBD2. CDR3 size: 13 residues. Germline CDR1 is SGHTA and CDR2 is FQGNSA. The DNA for the CDR3 is TGTGCCAGCAGCATAGCGGGAGGGCGGGAGCAGTACTTC. It is translated as CASSIAGGREQYF.

This chain links TRBV5-4 with TRBJ2-2; TRBD2 is a possible D gene (6 bases). The CDR3 contains 13 residues. Germline CDR1 SGHNT, CDR2 YYREEE (reference sequence). Trimming pared 3 bases from V and 7 bases from J, leaving 10 bases between. The CDR3 protein is CASSWLTSGELFF. The CDR3 region has the DNA TGTGCCAGCAGCTGGTTGACTAGCGGGGAGCTGTTTTTT.

The gene calls are TRBV4-2 and TRBJ2-2, with D possibly being TRBD1 (7 bases). The V gene's germline CDR1 is LGHNA and CDR2 YNFKEQ. The CDR3 spans 15 residues. V lost 0 bases to trimming and J lost 3 bases, with 8 bases between them. DNA for the CDR3: TGTGCCAGCAGCCAAGACAGGGGGGACACCGGGGAGCTGTTTTTT. Translating it yields CASSQDRGDTGELFF.

The chain combines TRBV9 with TRBJ2-1; TRBD2 matches at 11 bases. Trimming took 6 bases from V and 6 from J; bases not matched to a gene: 11. The CDR3 runs 16 residues. Germline CDR1 SGDLS, CDR2 YYNGEE. The chain's CDR3 is CASTPLAGGPGNEQFF. The CDR3 region has the DNA TGTGCCAGCACTCCCTTAGCGGGAGGGCCGGGCAATGAGCAGTTCTTC.

This chain uses TRBV28 with TRBJ2-7; D is perhaps TRBD1 (6 bases). Germline CDR1 is MDHEN and CDR2 is SYDVKM. The length of the CDR3 is 12 residues. V lost 4 bases to trimming and J lost 6 bases, with 10 bases between them. The CDR3 DNA reads TGTGCCAGCAGTTACAGGGCGGGCGAGCAGTACTTC. Protein product: CASSYRAGEQYF.

The sample holds a few counts of this clone. The rearrangement links TRBV5-1 to TRBJ2-5; 8 positions match TRBD2. The CDR3 has 15 residues. In germline, CDR1 is SGHRS, CDR2 YFSETQ. Losses at the gene ends were 7 bases for V and 4 bases for J; bases not matched to a gene: 12. CDR3: CASAPGGGPGETQYF. The CDR3 DNA sequence: TGCGCCAGCGCCCCGGGGGGGGGACCAGGAGAGACCCAGTACTTC. Looking up the rest from reference TRBV5-1 and TRBJ2-5 gives the full variable domain: KAGVTQTPRYLIKTRGQQVTLSCSPISGHRSVSWYQQTPGQGLQFLFEYFSETQRNKGNFPGRFSGRQFSNSRSEMNVSTLELGDSALYLCASAPGGGPGETQYFGPGTRLLVL.

The chain employs TRBV10-3 and TRBJ1-2, with a weak D call TRBD1 (5 bases). This CDR3 is 14 amino acids long. Germline CDR1 is ENHRY and CDR2 is SYGVKD. V lost 0 bases and J 8 bases, leaving 13 bases between the germline ends. CDR3 sequence: CAISESNQGSGYTF. The DNA of the CDR3 is TGTGCCATCAGTGAGTCGAATCAGGGATCGGGCTACACCTTC.

This clone has only a few counts. The gene calls are TRBV7-8 and TRBJ1-2, with TRBD1 as a possible D gene (6 bases). Trimming pared 1 base from V and 7 bases from J, leaving 19 bases between. The CDR3 extends over 16 amino acids. CDR1 is SGHVS, CDR2 FQNEAQ, per germline. The CDR3 here is CASSLVAGVALSGYTF. The CDR3 nucleotides read TGTGCCAGCAGCTTAGTTGCAGGGGTCGCCCTAAGTGGCTACACCTTC.

The V and J genes are TRBV6-5 and TRBJ2-2; 10 bases map to TRBD1. The germline gives CDR1 MNHEY, CDR2 SVGAGI. The CDR3 totals 15 residues. J was trimmed by 4 bases and V by 6 bases; bases with no gene match: 5. CDR3 sequence (DNA): TGTGCCAGCAGCAGGACAGGGGGACTCACCGGGGAGCTGTTTTTT. Its translation is CASSRTGGLTGELFF.

This sequence joins TRBV7-3 and TRBJ2-3, with D unclear. CDR3 size: 17 residues. In germline, CDR1 is SGHTA, CDR2 FQGTGA. The V gene lost 5 bases and the J gene lost 0 bases, with 18 bases spanning the gap. CDR3: CASSPRGGRLSTDTQYF. CDR3 sequence (DNA): TGTGCCAGCAGCCCACGTGGTGGCAGATTAAGCACAGATACGCAGTATTTT.

The chain recombines TRBV18 with TRBJ2-5; 9 bases align to TRBD2. The CDR3 runs to 15 residues. Trimming took 3 bases from V and 4 from J; bases not matched to a gene: 6. Germline V gives CDR1 KGHSH, CDR2 LQKENI. The CDR3 protein is CASSPWETSGETQYF. DNA for the CDR3: TGTGCCAGCTCACCTTGGGAGACTAGCGGAGAGACCCAGTACTTC.

The chain is built from TRBV4-1 and TRBJ2-5; a possible D gene is TRBD2 (6 bases). V shed 4 bases and J shed 4 bases, with 19 bases lying between them. This CDR3 is built from 16 residues. Germline V gene sequence: CDR1 MGHRA, CDR2 YSYEKL. The CDR3, as DNA: TGCGCCAGCAGCCTGAACCCGCGGGGTTTAGGAGAGACCCAGTACTTC. The encoded protein is CASSLNPRGLGETQYF.

The chain couples TRBV19 to TRBJ2-6, with a possible D match to TRBD1 (6 bases). V lost 5 bases to trimming and J lost 0 bases, with 14 bases between them. The CDR3 covers 17 residues. CDR1 and CDR2 (germline): LNHDA, SQIVND (reference sequence). The CDR3 DNA follows: TGTGCCAGTAGTTTCCGCCGGGACACCTCTGGGGCCAACGTCCTGACTTTC. Translated: CASSFRRDTSGANVLTF.

The V call is TRBV5-1, the J call TRBJ2-3; TRBD2 matches 7 bases. Germline V gene sequence: CDR1 SGHRS, CDR2 YFSETQ. With V trimmed by 4 bases and J by 1 base, 6 bases remained unmatched. The CDR3 has 15 amino acids. The CDR3, as DNA: TGCGCCAGCAGCGGCGGGGGATTGGGCACAGATACGCAGTATTTT. Protein product: CASSGGGLGTDTQYF. Full variable domain (remainder filled in from reference TRBV5-1 and TRBJ2-3): KAGVTQTPRYLIKTRGQQVTLSCSPISGHRSVSWYQQTPGQGLQFLFEYFSETQRNKGNFPGRFSGRQFSNSRSEMNVSTLELGDSALYLCASSGGGLGTDTQYFGPGTRLTVL.

The CDR3 sequence is CASSQTGSTGELFF. Here the CDR3 DNA reads TGTGCCAGCAGCCAGACAGGGAGTACCGGGGAGCTGTTTTTT. The rearrangement uses TRBV14 and TRBJ2-2; 7 bases align to TRBD1. Germline V gives CDR1 SGHDN, CDR2 FVKESK. V was pared by 3 bases and J by 5 bases, with 3 bases of the junction left unmatched. The CDR3 has 14 residues.

This rearrangement joins TRBV19 to TRBJ2-1; no clear D gene. Germline CDR1 is LNHDA and CDR2 is SQIVND (reference sequence). This CDR3 is 14 amino acids long. V was cut by 7 bases and J by 3 bases, with 13 bases left in between. CDR3 region: CASNPGRLYNEQFF. CDR3 in DNA: TGTGCCAGTAATCCCGGCAGACTCTACAATGAGCAGTTCTTC.

The rearrangement joins TRBV18 to TRBJ2-1, with a weak D call TRBD2 (5 bases). With 3 bases removed from V and 8 bases from J, the gap between germline ends came to 11 bases. In germline, CDR1 is KGHSH, CDR2 LQKENI. The CDR3 is 13 residues long. Here the CDR3 DNA reads TGTGCCAGCTCACCGTCTAGCCCGCATGAGCAGTTCTTC. Protein sequence: CASSPSSPHEQFF.

This clone was detected only once. The sample has other DNA sequences that encode this CDR3 too. The V call is TRBV6-5, the J call TRBJ2-7; D is unresolved. V lost 0 bases and J lost 2, with 8 bases in between. The germline CDR1 and CDR2 sequences are MNHEY and SVGAGI. CDR3 length: 14 residues. The CDR3 loop reads CASSYSSGAYEQYF. The CDR3 bases are TGTGCCAGCAGTTACTCGTCCGGAGCCTACGAGCAGTACTTC.